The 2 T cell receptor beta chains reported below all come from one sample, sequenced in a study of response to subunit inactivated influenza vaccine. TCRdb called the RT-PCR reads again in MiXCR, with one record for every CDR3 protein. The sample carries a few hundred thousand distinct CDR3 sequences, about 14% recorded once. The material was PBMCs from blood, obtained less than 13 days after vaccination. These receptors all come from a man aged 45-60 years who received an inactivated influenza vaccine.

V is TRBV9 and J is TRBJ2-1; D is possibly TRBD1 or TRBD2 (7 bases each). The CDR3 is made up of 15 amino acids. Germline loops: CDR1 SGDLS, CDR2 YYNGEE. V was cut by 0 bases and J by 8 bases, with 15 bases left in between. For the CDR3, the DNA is TGTGCCAGCAGCGTAGGCTCAGGGGGGGGTCATGAGCAGTTCTTC. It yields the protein CASSVGSGGGHEQFF.

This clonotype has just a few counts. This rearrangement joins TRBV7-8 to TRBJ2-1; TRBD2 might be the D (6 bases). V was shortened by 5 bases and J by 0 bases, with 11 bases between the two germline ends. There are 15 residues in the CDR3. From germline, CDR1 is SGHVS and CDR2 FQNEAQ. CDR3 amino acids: CASSGTLSSYNEQFF. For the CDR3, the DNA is TGTGCCAGCAGCGGGACTCTAAGCTCCTACAATGAGCAGTTCTTC.